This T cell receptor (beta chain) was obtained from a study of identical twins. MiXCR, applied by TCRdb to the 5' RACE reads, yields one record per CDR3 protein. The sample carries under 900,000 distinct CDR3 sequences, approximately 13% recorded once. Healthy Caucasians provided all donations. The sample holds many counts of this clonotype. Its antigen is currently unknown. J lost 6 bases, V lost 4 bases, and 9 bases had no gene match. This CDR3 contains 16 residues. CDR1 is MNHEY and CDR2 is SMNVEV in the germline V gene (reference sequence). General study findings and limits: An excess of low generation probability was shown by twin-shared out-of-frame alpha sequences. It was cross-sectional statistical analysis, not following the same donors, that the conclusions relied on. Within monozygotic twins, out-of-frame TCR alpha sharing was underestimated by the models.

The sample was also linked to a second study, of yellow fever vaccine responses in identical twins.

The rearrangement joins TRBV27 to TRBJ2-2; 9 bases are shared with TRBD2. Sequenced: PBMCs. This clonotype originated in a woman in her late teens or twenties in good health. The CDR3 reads CASSSPGLADPGELFF. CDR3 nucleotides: TGTGCCAGCAGTTCACCGGGACTAGCTGATCCCGGGGAGCTGTTTTTT.